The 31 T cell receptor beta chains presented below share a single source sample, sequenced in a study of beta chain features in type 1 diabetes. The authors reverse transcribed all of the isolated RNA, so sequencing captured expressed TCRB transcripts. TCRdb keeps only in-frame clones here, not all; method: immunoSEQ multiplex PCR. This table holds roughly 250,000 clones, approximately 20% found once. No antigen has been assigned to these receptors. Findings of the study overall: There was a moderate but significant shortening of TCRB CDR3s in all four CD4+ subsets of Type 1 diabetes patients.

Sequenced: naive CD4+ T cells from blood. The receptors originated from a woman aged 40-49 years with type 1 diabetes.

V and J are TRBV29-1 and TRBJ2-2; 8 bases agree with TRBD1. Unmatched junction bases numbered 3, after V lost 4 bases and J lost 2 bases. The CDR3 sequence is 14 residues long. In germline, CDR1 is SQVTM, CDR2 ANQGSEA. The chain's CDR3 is CSVAGGLNTGELFF. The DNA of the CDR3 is TGCAGCGTTGCAGGGGGCCTAAACACCGGGGAGCTGTTTTTT.

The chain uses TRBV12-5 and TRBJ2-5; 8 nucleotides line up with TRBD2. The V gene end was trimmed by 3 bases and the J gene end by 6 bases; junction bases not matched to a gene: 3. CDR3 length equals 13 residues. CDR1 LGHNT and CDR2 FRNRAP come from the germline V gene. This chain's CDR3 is CASGLASGQTQYF. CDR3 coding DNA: TGTGCTAGTGGTTTAGCTAGCGGGCAGACCCAGTACTTC. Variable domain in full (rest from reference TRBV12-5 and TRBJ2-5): DARVTQTPRHKVTEMGQEVTMRCQPILGHNTVFWYRQTMMQGLELLAYFRNRAPLDDSGMPKDRFSAEMPDATLATLKIQPSEPRDSAVYFCASGLASGQTQYFGPGTRLLVL.

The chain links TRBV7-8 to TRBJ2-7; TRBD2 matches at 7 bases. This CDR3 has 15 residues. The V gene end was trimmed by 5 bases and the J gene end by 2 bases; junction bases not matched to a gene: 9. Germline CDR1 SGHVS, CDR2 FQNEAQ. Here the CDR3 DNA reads TGTGCCAGCAGCACTAGCGTTCCTACTCCCTACGAGCAGTACTTC. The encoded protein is CASSTSVPTPYEQYF. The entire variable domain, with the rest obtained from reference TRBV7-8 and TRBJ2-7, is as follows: GAGVSQSPRYKVAKRGQDVALRCDPISGHVSLFWYQQALGQGPEFLTYFQNEAQLDKSGLPSDRFFAERPEGSVSTLKIQRTQQEDSAVYLCASSTSVPTPYEQYFGPGTRLTVT.

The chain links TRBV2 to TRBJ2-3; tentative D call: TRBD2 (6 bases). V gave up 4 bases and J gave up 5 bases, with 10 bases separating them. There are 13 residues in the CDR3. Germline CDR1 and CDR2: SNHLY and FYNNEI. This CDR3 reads CASSVDGGDTQYF. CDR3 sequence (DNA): TGTGCCAGCAGTGTGGACGGGGGAGATACGCAGTATTTT.

The CDR3 nucleotides read TGTGCCAGCAGACGACTAGTGGAGGAGACCCAGTACTTC. Encoded protein: CASRRLVEETQYF. V is TRBV27 and J is TRBJ2-5, with a weak D call TRBD2 (6 bases). The CDR3 totals 13 residues. In germline, CDR1 is MNHEY, CDR2 SMNVEV (reference sequence). V dropped 6 bases and J dropped 5 bases, with 13 bases sitting between them.

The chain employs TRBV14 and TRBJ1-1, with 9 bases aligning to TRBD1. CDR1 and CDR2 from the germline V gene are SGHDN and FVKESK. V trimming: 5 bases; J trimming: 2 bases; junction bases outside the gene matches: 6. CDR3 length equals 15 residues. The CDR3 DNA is TGTGCCAGCAGCTATTGGGACAGGGACAACACTGAAGCTTTCTTT. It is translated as CASSYWDRDNTEAFF.

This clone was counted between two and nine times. The CDR3 DNA reads as TGTGCCTGGTCCGGACTAGCGGAAGAGACCCAGTACTTC. It yields the protein CAWSGLAEETQYF. This chain connects TRBV30 to TRBJ2-5; 10 nucleotides align to TRBD2. This CDR3 contains 13 residues. CDR1 GTSNPN and CDR2 SVGIG come from the germline V gene (reference sequence). The V and J ends lost 5 bases and 3 bases, in that order; junction bases with no gene match: 3.

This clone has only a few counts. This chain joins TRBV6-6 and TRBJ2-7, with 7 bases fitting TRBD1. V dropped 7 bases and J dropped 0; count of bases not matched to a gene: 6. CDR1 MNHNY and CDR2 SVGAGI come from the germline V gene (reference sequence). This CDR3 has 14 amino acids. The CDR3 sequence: CASNTRQGSYEQYF. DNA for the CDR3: TGTGCCAGCAATACCCGACAGGGCTCCTACGAGCAGTACTTC.

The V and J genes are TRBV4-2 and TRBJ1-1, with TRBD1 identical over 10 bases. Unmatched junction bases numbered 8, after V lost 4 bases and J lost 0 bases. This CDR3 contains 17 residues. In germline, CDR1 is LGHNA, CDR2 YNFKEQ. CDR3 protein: CASSLGLDRGMNTEAFF. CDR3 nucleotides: TGTGCCAGCAGCCTGGGATTGGACAGGGGGATGAACACTGAAGCTTTCTTT.

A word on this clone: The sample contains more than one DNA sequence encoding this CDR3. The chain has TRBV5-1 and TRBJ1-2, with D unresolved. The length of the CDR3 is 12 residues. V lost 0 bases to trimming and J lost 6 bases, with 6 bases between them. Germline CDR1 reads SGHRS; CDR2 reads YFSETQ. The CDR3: CASSLAEDGYTF. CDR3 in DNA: TGCGCCAGCAGCTTGGCCGAGGATGGCTACACCTTC.

CDR3 sequence reads: CSVIASGYGYTF. CDR3 coding DNA: TGCAGCGTTATAGCCAGTGGATATGGCTACACCTTC. The chain is built from TRBV29-1 and TRBJ1-2; no clear D gene. The CDR3 sequence is 12 residues long. CDR1 SQVTM and CDR2 ANQGSEA come from the germline V gene. The V gene lost 5 bases and the J gene lost 5 bases, with 12 bases spanning the gap.

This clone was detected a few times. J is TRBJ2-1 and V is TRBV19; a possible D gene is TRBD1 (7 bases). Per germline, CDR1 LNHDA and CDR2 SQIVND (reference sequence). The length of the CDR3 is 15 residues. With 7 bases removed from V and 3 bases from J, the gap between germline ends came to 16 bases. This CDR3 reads CASTQGGGGYNEQFF. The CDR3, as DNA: TGTGCCAGTACCCAGGGGGGAGGTGGCTACAATGAGCAGTTCTTC.

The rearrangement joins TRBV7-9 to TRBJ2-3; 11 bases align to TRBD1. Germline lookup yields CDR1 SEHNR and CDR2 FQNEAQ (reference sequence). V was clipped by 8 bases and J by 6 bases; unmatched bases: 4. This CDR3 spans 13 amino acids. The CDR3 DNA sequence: TGTGCCAGCCGCGGACAGGGGGCCGATACGCAGTATTTT. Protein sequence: CASRGQGADTQYF.

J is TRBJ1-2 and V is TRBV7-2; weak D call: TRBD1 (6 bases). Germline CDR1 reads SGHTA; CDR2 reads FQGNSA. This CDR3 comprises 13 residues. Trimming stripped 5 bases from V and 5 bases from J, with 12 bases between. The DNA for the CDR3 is TGTGCCAGCAGCCCCCAAGGGGGTTATGGCTACACCTTC. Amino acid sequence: CASSPQGGYGYTF.

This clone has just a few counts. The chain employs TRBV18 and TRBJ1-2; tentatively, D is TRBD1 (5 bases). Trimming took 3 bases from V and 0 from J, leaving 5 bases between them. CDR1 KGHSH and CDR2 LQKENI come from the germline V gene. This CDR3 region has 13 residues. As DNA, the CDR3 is TGTGCCAGCTCACCGACAGCTAACTATGGCTACACCTTC. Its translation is CASSPTANYGYTF.

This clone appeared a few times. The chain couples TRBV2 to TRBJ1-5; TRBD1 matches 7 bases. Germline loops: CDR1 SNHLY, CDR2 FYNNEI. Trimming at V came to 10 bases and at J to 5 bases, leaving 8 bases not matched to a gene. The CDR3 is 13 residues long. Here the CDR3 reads CATTGTADQPQHF. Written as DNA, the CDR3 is TGTGCCACCACCGGGACAGCGGATCAGCCCCAGCATTTT.

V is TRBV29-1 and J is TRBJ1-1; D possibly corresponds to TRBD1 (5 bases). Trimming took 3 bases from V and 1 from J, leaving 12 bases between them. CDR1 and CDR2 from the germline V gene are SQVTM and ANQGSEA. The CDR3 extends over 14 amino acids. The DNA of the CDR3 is TGCAGCGTTGAGGCAGGGCAAACGAACACTGAAGCTTTCTTT. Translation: CSVEAGQTNTEAFF.

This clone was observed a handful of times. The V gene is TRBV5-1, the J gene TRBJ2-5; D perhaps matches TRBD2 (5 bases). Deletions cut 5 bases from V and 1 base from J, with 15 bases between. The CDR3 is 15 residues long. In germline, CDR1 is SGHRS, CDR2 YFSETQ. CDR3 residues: CASRPPDGIQETQYF. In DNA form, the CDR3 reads TGCGCCAGCAGACCTCCCGACGGGATCCAAGAGACCCAGTACTTC.

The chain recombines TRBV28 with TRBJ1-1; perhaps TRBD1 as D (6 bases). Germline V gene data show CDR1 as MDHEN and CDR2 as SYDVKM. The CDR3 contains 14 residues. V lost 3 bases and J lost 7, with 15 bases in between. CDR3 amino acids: CASSFHHRVGEAFF. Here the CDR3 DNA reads TGTGCCAGCAGTTTTCACCACAGGGTTGGTGAAGCTTTCTTT.

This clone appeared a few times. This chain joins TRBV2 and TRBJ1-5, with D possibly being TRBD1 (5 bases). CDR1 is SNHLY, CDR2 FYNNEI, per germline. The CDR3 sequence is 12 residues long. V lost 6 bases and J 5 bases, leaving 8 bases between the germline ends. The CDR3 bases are TGTGCCAGCAGCCAGGGATATCAGCCCCAGCATTTT. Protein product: CASSQGYQPQHF.

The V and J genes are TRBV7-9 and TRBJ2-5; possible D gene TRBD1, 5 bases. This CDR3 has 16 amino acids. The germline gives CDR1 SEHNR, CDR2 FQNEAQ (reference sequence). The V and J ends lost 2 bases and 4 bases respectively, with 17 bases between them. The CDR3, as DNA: TGTGCCAGCAGCTTATCACGCGCCACAGGTCGAGAGACCCAGTACTTC. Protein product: CASSLSRATGRETQYF. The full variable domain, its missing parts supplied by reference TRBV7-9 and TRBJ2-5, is DTGVSQNPRHKITKRGQNVTFRCDPISEHNRLYWYRQTLGQGPEFLTYFQNEAQLEKSRLLSDRFSAERPKGSFSTLEIQRTEQGDSAMYLCASSLSRATGRETQYFGPGTRLLVL.

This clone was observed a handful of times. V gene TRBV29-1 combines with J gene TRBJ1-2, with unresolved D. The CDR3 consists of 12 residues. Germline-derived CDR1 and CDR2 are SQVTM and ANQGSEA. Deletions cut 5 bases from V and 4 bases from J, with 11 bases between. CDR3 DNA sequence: TGCAGCGTTCCGAGGACTCTCTATGGCTACACCTTC. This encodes CSVPRTLYGYTF. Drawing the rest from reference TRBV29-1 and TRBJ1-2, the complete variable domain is SAVISQKPSRDICQRGTSLTIQCQVDSQVTMMFWYRQQPGQSLTLIATANQGSEATYESGFVIDKFPISRPNLTFSTLTVSNMSPEDSSIYLCSVPRTLYGYTFGSGTRLTVV.

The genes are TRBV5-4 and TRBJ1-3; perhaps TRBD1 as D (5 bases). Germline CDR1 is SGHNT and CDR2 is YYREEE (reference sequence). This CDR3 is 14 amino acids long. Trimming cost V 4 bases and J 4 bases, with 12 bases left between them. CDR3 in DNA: TGTGCCAGCAGCACGGGACTTTCCGGAAACACCATATATTTT. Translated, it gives CASSTGLSGNTIYF.

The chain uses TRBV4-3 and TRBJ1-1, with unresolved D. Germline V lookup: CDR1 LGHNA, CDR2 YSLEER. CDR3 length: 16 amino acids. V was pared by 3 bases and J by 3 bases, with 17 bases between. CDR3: CASSQVSLARDTEAFF. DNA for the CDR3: TGCGCCAGCAGCCAGGTCTCCCTGGCCCGGGACACTGAAGCTTTCTTT.

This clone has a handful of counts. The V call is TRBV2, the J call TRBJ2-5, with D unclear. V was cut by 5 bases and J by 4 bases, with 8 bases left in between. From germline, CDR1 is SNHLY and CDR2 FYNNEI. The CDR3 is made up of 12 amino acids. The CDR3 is CASSPQLETQYF. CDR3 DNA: TGTGCCAGCAGTCCTCAGTTAGAGACCCAGTACTTC.

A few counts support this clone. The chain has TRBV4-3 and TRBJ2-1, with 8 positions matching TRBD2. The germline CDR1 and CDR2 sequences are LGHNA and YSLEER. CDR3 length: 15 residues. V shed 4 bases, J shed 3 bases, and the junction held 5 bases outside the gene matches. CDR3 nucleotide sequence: TGCGCCAGCAGCCTTTTGCGGGGGGACTACAATGAGCAGTTCTTC. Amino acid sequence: CASSLLRGDYNEQFF.

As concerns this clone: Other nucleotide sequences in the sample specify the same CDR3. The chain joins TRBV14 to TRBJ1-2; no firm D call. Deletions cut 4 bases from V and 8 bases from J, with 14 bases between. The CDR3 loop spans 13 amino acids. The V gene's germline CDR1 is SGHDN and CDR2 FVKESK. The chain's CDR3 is CASSPRTGDGYTF. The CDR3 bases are TGTGCCAGCAGCCCGCGGACGGGAGACGGCTACACCTTC.

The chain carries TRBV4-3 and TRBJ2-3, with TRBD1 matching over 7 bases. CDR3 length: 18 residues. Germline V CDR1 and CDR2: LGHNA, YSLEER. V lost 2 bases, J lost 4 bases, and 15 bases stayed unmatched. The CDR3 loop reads CASSQPPVVRGLADTQYF. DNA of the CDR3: TGCGCCAGCAGCCAACCCCCCGTAGTGAGGGGGCTGGCAGATACGCAGTATTTT.

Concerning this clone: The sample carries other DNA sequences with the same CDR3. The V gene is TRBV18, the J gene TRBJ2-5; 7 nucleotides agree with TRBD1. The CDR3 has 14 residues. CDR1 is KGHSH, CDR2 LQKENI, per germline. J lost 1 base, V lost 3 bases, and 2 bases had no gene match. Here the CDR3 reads CASSPGTAQETQYF. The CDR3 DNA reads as TGTGCCAGCTCACCTGGGACAGCCCAAGAGACCCAGTACTTC.

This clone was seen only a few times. CDR3 sequence: CASSPFPGQDSNQPQHF. The CDR3 nucleotides read TGTGCCAGCTCACCATTTCCGGGACAGGATAGCAATCAGCCCCAGCATTTT. The genes are TRBV18 and TRBJ1-5; 8 positions match TRBD1. This CDR3 is built from 17 residues. Germline assignment: CDR1 KGHSH and CDR2 LQKENI. Trimming removed 2 bases from V and 0 bases from J; junction bases left unmatched: 6.

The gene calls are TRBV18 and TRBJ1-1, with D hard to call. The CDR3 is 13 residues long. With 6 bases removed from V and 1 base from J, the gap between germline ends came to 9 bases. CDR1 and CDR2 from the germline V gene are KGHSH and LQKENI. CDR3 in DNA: TGTGCCAGCTCTGGAGCCGCGAACACTGAAGCTTTCTTT. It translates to CASSGAANTEAFF.